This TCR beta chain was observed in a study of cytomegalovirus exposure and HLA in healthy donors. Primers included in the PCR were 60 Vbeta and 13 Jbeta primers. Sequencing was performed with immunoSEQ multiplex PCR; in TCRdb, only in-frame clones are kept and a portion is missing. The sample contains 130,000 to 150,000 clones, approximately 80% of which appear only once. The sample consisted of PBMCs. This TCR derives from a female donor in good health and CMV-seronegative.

CDR3 amino acids: CASSGTGGTEAFF. The DNA for the CDR3 is TGTGCCAGCAGCGGGACAGGGGGAACTGAAGCTTTCTTT. The gene calls are TRBV7-9 and TRBJ1-1; 11 positions agree with TRBD1. CDR1 is SEHNR, CDR2 FQNEAQ, per germline (reference sequence). V shed 5 bases and J 5 bases; nucleotides not matched to a gene: 1. There are 13 residues in the CDR3. Complete variable domain (other parts from reference TRBV7-9 and TRBJ1-1): DTGVSQNPRHKITKRGQNVTFRCDPISEHNRLYWYRQTLGQGPEFLTYFQNEAQLEKSRLLSDRFSAERPKGSFSTLEIQRTEQGDSAMYLCASSGTGGTEAFFGQGTRLTVV.